This T cell receptor beta chain was identified in a study of blood T cells in healthy people across ages. Overall study results and limits: More naive CD4+ cells and higher diversity were found in long-lived than in aged donors. Using unsorted PBMCs precluded a conclusive naive versus antigen-experienced comparison.

Turning to this clonotype: The antigen remains unidentified.

Isolation per sample recovered at least 7 million PBMCs. Per sample, no less than 5 micrograms of total RNA were extracted. A sample-barcoded 5' primer and a J-beta primer mix were used in a second PCR of roughly 6 to 11 cycles. TCRdb independently ran MiXCR on the 5' RACE reads; one entry per CDR3 protein. The sample lists roughly 570,000 distinct CDR3 sequences; roughly a quarter were seen once. Germline assignment: CDR1 SGHTA and CDR2 FQGNSA. After removal of 11 bases from V and 0 bases from J, the junction contained 11 bases not matched to a gene. The CDR3 is 15 amino acids. The gene calls are TRBV7-2 and TRBJ2-3, with TRBD2 identical over 7 bases. The origin of this receptor is a woman in her sixties or seventies in good health. The sequencing input was blood. CDR3 in amino acids: CAGASQRGSTDTQYF. The CDR3 DNA reads TGTGCCGGAGCAAGCCAGCGGGGTAGCACAGATACGCAGTATTTT.